The text below deals with one T cell receptor beta chain. This clone was seen only once. Its antigen specificity is not known. No much larger clone is present one base from it, and per-base qualities are unavailable. Via the germline V gene, CDR1 is SNHLY and CDR2 FYNNEI. Trimming at the junction amounts to 5 bases on V and 3 bases on J, and the germline ends lie 13 bases apart. From cysteine to phenylalanine, the CDR3 is 15 amino acids long. Of all the DNA, just the CDR3 is kept, 45 bases in frame from base 1. This specimen belongs to a study of shared clonotypes between healthy human individuals (dated by TCRdb to the early 2020s). Background on the whole study: A couple of women and three men aged 18 to 49 years were included in the cohort. For each donor, CD4 naive and CD4 memory were each given three plates, CD8 naive was given two plates, and CD8 memory was given one plate. The study deeply sequenced blood TCR repertoires of several healthy adults to estimate repertoire size and the extent of clonotype sharing between individuals. To increase sequencing depth and limit assay-specific biases, different laboratories used diverse techniques to prepare libraries and sequence TCR repertoires. Leukapheresis yielded between about 0.9 and 10 billion PBMCs per donor.

Using the deep immunoSEQ assay, multiplex PCR amplified TCR CDR3 regions from genomic DNA. Extracted genomic DNA from each cell subset was distributed evenly across all wells of several immunoSEQ 96-well plates, and each plate was treated as a replicate. Each replicate PCR for sorted subsets received around 0.2 ug genomic DNA, equal to roughly 30,000 T cell genomes. Purified libraries were measured with a Qubit 3.0 fluorometer, size-checked on a Bioanalyzer 2100, and measured again with the KAPA Library Quantification kit. Every immunoSEQ 96-well plate was sequenced on a dedicated single-read 150-cycle Illumina NextSeq 550 flow cell. As for the original processing: Because only junctional sequences without quality scores were contained in the immunoSEQ output, filtering matching that applied to full-length reads could not be performed. Sequences were annotated with PyIR, a Python wrapper for IgBLAST v1.9, and V/J genes and CDR3 were assigned using IMGT germline references. Reads were filtered out if the reads had weak V/J assignments (E-value above 1e-6), no CDR3, stop codons, out-of-frame junctions, or ambiguous translated residues. V3J clonotypes were defined as sequences sharing an identical inferred V gene, J gene, and CDR3 amino acid sequence. Percentage overlap between repertoires was computed as shared unique clonotypes divided by the size of the smaller repertoire. Three approaches were used to assess repertoire richness: RTK rarefaction, the Chao1 estimator, and Recon v2.1 estimates of unobserved clonotypes. Generation probabilities for all TCRbeta clonotypes obtained by the gDNA method from several donors were computed using OLGA. TCRdb re-hosts the immuneACCESS table, in-frame sequences only. Its copies lack some clones; in the studies checked, an unresolved V gene accounts for under half of them, and the cause for the rest is not known. That table is the source of V, J and clone size, and D and trimming were worked out from the DNA. The sample profile shows some 2.1 million clones; 90% to 95% of them were found once. About 1.7% of the sample lies in the top ten.

CD8 naive samples were CD45RO-negative cells positively selected for CCR7, giving a CD45RA+CCR7+ population that excluded TemRA cells. The donors were healthy, HIV-negative adults with no recently reported acute infections or vaccinations. All donors were Caucasian adults living in Nashville, Tennessee, USA. After blood collection by leukapheresis, PBMCs were isolated using Ficoll-Histopaque density gradient centrifugation and then cryopreserved in the vapor phase of liquid nitrogen. Purity and quantity of every magnetically sorted T cell population were checked by analytical flow cytometry. Genomic DNA was isolated from each sorted fraction and quantified by UV absorbance on a Nanodrop 2000c. Paper-wide results and their limitations: When a few donors were compared, the shared fraction of clonotypes was around 5% for naive CD4, about 4% for naive CD8, about 2.5% for memory CD4, and under 0.5% for memory CD8. Based on pairwise subsampling, the degree of clonotype sharing among donors was expected to be affected by sequencing depth. Even with the large sequencing depth, rarefaction of the sorted-subset datasets indicated that sequencing was incomplete. Higher generation probabilities were observed for clonotypes shared by all four sorted-subset donors than for non-shared clonotypes. Estimated clonotype richness was generally larger for naive than for memory subsets. Because the study included only a small number of donors, the genetic and exposure-history diversity represented was limited. Sampling was limited to blood, and TCR repertoires in tissue likely differ from TCR repertoires in blood.

The receptor was isolated from a man younger than 35 in good health. Some clones in this sample may be carry-over from other donors' samples. This chain is built from TRBV2 and TRBJ2-2; the D gene lacks a confident call. The material sequenced was naive CD8+ T cells from PBMCs. The cell subset or site tag for this specimen amounts to: CD45RA+CCR7+. For the CDR3, the sequence is CASSPDKAYTGELFF. The sequence in DNA is TGTGCCAGCAGTCCAGACAAGGCGTACACCGGGGAGCTGTTTTTT.